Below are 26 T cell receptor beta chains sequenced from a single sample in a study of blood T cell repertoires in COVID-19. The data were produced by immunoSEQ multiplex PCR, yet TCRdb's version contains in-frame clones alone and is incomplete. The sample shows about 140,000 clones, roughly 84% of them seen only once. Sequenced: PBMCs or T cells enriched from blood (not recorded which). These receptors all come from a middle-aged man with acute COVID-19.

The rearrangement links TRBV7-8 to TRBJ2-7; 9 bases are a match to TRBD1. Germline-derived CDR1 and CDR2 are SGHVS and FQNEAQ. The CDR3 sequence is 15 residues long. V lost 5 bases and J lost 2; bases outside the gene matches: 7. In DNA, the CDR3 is TGTGCCAGCAGCCACAGGGGGCGTCCACCCTACGAGCAGTACTTC. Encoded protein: CASSHRGRPPYEQYF.

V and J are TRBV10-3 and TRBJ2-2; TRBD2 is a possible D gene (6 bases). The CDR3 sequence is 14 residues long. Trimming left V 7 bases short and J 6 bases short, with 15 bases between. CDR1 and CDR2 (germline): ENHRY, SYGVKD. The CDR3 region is CAIKGGEEAGELFF. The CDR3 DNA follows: TGTGCCATCAAAGGAGGGGAGGAGGCCGGGGAGCTGTTTTTT.

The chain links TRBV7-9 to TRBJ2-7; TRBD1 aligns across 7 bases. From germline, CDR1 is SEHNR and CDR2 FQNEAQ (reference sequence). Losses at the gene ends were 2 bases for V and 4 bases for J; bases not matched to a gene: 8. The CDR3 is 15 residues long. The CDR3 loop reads CASSLSLSQGYEQYF. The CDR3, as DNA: TGTGCCAGCAGCTTATCTTTGTCACAGGGGTACGAGCAGTACTTC.

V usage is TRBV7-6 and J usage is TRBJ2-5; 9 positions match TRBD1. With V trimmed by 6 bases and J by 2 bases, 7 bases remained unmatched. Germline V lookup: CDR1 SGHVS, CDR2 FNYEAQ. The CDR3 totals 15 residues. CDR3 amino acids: CASRLYRGRQETQYF. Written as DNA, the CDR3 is TGTGCCAGCAGATTATACAGGGGGCGGCAAGAGACCCAGTACTTC.

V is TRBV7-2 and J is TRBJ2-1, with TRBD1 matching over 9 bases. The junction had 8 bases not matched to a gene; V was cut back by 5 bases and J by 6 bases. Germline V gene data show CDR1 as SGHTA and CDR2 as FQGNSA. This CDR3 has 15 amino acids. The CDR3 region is CASSRGDRVGNEQFF. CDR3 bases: TGTGCCAGCAGCAGGGGGGACAGGGTAGGCAATGAGCAGTTCTTC.

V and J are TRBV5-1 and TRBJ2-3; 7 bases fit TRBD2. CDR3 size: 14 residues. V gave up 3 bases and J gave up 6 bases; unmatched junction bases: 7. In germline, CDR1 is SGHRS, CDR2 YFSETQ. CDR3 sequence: CASSSGLTRDTQYF. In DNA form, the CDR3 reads TGCGCCAGCAGCTCGGGACTAACCAGGGATACGCAGTATTTT.

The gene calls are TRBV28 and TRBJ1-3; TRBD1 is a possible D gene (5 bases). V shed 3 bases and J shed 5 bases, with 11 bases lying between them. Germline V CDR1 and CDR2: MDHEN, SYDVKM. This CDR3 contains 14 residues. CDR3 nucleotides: TGTGCCAGCAGTTTGGGGGGGTCCCGAAACACCATATATTTT. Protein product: CASSLGGSRNTIYF.

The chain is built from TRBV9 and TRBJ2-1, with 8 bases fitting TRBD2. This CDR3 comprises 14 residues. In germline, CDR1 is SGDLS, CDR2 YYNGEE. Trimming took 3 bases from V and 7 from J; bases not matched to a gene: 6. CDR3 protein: CASSALAGRNEQFF. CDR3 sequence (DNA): TGTGCCAGCAGCGCATTAGCGGGGAGGAATGAGCAGTTCTTC. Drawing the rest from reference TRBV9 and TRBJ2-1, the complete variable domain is DSGVTQTPKHLITATGQRVTLRCSPRSGDLSVYWYQQSLDQGLQFLIQYYNGEERAKGNILERFSAQQFPDLHSELNLSSLELGDSALYFCASSALAGRNEQFFGPGTRLTVL.

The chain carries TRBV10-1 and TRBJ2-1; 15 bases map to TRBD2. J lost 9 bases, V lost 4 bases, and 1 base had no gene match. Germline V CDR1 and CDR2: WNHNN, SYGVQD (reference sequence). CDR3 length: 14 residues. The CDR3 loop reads CASSGGLAGGEQFF. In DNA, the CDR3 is TGCGCCAGCAGTGGGGGACTAGCGGGAGGTGAGCAGTTCTTC.

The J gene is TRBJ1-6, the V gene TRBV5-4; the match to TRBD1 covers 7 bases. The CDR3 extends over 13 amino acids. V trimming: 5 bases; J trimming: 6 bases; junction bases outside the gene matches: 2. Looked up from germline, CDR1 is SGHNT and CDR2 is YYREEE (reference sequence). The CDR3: CASRGTANSPLHF. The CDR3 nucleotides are TGTGCCAGCAGGGGGACAGCTAATTCACCCCTCCACTTT. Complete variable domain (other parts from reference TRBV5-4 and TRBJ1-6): ETGVTQSPTHLIKTRGQQVTLRCSSQSGHNTVSWYQQALGQGPQFIFQYYREEENGRGNFPPRFSGLQFPNYSSELNVNALELDDSALYLCASRGTANSPLHFGNGTRLTVT.

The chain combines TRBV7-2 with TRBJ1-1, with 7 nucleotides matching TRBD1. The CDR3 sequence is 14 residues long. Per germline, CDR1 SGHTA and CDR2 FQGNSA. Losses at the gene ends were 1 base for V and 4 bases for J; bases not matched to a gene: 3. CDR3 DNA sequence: TGTGCCAGCAGCTTAGTGCCAGGGGGCACTGAAGCTTTCTTT. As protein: CASSLVPGGTEAFF.

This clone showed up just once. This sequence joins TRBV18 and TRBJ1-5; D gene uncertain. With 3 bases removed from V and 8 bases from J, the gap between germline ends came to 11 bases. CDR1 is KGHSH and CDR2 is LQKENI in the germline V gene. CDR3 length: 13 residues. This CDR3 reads CASSPSPWEPQHF. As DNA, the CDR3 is TGTGCCAGCTCACCTAGCCCTTGGGAGCCCCAGCATTTT.

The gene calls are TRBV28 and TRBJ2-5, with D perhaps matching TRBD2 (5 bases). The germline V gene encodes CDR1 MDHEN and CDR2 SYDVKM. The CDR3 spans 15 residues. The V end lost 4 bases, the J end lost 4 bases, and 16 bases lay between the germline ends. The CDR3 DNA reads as TGTGCCAGCAGTTCCCCTCGGCAGCGGCGAGAGACCCAGTACTTC. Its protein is CASSSPRQRRETQYF.

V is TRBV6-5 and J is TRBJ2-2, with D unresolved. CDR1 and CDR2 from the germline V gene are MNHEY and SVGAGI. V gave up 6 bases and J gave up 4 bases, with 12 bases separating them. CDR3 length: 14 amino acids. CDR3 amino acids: CASSALVSTGELFF. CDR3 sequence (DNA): TGTGCCAGCAGCGCATTAGTATCCACCGGGGAGCTGTTTTTT.

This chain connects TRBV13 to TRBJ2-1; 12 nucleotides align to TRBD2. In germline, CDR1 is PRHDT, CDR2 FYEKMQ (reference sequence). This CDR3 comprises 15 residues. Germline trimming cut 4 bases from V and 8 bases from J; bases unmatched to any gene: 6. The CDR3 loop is CASSSRTSGKDEQFF. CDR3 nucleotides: TGTGCCAGCAGCTCAAGGACTAGCGGGAAGGATGAGCAGTTCTTC.

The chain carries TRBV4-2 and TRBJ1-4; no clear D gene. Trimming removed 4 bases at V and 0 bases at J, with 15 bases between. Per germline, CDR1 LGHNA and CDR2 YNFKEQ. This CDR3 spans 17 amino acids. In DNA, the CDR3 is TGTGCCAGCAGCCCCCGGGGAGATCTTGCAACTAATGAAAAACTGTTTTTT. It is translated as CASSPRGDLATNEKLFF.

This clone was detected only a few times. The CDR3 sequence is CASSRPGLHYEQYF. CDR3 nucleotide sequence: TGTGCCAGCAGTCGTCCGGGTCTTCACTACGAGCAGTACTTC. V and J are TRBV28 and TRBJ2-7; D gene ambiguous. The CDR3 totals 14 residues. V was trimmed by 5 bases and J by 3 bases, leaving 14 bases between them. The germline V gene encodes CDR1 MDHEN and CDR2 SYDVKM.

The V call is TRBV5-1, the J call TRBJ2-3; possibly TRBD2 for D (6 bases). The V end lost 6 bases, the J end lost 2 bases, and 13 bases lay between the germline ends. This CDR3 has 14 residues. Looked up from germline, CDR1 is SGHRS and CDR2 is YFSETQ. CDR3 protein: CASTGSTHTDTQYF. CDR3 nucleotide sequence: TGCGCCAGCACCGGGAGCACACACACAGATACGCAGTATTTT.

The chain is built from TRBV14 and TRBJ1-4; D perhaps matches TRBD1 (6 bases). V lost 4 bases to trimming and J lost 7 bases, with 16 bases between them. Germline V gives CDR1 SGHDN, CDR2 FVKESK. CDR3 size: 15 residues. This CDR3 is CASSPREGGGEKLFF. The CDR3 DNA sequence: TGTGCCAGCAGCCCCCGGGAGGGGGGGGGTGAAAAACTGTTTTTT.

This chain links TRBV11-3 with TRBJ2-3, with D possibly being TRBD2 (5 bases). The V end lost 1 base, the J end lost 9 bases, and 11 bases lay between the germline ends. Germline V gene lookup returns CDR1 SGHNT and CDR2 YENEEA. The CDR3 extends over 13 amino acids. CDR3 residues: CASSLVAEGTQYF. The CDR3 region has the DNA TGTGCCAGCAGCTTAGTGGCTGAGGGAACGCAGTATTTT.

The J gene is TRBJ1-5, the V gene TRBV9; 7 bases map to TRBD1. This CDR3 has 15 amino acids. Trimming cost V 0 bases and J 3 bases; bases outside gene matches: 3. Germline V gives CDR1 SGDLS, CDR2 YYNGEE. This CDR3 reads CASSVGGQFNQPQHF. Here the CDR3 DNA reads TGTGCCAGCAGCGTAGGGGGACAGTTCAATCAGCCCCAGCATTTT.

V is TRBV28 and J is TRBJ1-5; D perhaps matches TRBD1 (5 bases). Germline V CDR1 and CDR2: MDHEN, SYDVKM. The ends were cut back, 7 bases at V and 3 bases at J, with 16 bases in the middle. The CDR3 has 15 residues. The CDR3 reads CASTPADSFNQPQHF. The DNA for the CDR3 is TGTGCCAGCACCCCAGCCGACAGTTTCAATCAGCCCCAGCATTTT.

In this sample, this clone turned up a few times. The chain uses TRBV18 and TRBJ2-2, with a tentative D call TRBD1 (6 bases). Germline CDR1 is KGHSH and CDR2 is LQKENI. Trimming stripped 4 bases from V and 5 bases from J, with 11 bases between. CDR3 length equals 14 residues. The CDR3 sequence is CASSLTGQTGELFF. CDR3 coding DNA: TGTGCCAGCTCACTGACAGGACAAACCGGGGAGCTGTTTTTT.

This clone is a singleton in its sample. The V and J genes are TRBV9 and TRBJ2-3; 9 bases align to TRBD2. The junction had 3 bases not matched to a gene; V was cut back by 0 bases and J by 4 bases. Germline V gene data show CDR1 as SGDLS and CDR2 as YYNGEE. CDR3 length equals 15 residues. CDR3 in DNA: TGTGCCAGCAGCGTAGATGCGGGAGGGGCAGATACGCAGTATTTT. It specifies CASSVDAGGADTQYF.

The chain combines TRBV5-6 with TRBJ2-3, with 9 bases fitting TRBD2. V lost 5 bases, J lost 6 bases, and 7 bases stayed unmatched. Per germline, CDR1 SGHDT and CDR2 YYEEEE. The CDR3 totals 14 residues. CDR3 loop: CASRGLALLDTQYF. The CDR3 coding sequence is TGTGCCAGCAGGGGACTAGCCCTCCTGGATACGCAGTATTTT.

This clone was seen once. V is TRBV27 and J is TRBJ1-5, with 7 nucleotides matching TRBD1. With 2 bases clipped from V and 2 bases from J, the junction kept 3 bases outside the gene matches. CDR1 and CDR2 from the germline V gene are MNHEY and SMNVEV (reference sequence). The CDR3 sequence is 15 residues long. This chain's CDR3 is CASSLRQGGNQPQHF. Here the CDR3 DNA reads TGTGCCAGCAGTTTACGACAGGGAGGCAATCAGCCCCAGCATTTT.